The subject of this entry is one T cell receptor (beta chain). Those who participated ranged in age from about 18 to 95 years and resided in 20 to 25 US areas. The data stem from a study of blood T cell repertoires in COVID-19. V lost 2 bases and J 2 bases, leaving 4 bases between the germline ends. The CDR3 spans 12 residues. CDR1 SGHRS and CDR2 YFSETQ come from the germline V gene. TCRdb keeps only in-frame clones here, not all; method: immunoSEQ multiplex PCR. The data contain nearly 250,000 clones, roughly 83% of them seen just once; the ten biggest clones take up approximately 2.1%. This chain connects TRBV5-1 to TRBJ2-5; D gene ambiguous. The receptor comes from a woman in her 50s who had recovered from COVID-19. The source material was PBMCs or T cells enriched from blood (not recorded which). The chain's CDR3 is CASSFIQETQYF. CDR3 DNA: TGCGCCAGCAGCTTTATACAAGAGACCCAGTACTTC. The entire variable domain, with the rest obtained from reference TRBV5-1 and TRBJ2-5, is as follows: KAGVTQTPRYLIKTRGQQVTLSCSPISGHRSVSWYQQTPGQGLQFLFEYFSETQRNKGNFPGRFSGRQFSNSRSEMNVSTLELGDSALYLCASSFIQETQYFGPGTRLLVL.